Below, one T cell receptor (beta chain) is given with its context. Assay used: immunoSEQ multiplex PCR; TCRdb lists only in-frame clones, some missing. This sample has approximately 50,000 clones; about 91% occur once, and the top ten carry under 7.5%. The data were obtained in a study of blood T cell repertoires in COVID-19. Across the study: Samples came from the United States, Italy and Spain, spanning acute and convalescent COVID-19. PBMCs, B-cell-depleted T cells, or T cells provided the cDNA or gDNA that made up the material.

Germline lookup yields CDR1 LNHDA and CDR2 SQIVND (reference sequence). There are 16 residues in the CDR3. After removal of 5 bases from V and 5 bases from J, the junction contained 11 bases not matched to a gene. The sequence was collected from a man between 50 and 59 years old with active COVID-19. The sample was peripheral blood. This chain uses TRBV19 with TRBJ2-2; 7 nucleotides align to TRBD2. The DNA of the CDR3 is TGTGCCAGTAGTGATCCCCAGCGGGGATGGACCGGGGAGCTGTTTTTT. It codes for CASSDPQRGWTGELFF.